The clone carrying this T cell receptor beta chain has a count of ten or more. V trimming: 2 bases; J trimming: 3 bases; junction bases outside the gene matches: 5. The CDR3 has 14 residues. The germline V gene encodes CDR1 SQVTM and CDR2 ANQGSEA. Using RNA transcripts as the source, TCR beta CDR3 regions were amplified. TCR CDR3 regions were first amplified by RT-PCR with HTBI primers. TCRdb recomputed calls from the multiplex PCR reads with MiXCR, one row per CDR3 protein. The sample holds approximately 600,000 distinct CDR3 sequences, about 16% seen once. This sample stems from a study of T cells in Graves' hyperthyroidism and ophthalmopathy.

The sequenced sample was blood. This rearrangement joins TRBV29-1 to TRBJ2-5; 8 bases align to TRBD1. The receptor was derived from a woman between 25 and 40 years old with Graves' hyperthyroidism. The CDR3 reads CSVERDRQKETQYF. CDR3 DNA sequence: TGCAGCGTTGAAAGGGACAGGCAGAAAGAGACCCAGTACTTC.